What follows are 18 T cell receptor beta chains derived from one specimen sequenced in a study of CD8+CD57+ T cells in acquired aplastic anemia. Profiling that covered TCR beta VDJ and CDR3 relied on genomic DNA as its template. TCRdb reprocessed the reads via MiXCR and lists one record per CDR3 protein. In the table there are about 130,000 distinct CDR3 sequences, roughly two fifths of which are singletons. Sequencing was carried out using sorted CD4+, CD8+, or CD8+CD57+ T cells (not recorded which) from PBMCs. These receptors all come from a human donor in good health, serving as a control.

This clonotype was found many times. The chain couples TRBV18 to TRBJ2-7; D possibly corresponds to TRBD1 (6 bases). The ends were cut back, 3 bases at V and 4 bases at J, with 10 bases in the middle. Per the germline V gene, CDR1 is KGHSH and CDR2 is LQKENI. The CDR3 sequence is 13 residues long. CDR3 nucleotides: TGTGCCAGCTCACCCCGACAGGAGTACGAGCAGTACTTC. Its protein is CASSPRQEYEQYF.

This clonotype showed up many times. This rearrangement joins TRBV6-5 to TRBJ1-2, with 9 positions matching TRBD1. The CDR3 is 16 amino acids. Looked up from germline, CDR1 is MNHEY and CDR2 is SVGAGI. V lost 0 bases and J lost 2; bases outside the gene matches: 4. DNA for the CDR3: TGTGCCAGCAGTTACTCATCCGGGACAGGGAACTATGGCTACACCTTC. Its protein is CASSYSSGTGNYGYTF.

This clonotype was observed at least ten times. The CDR3 is CATSAPTGGSSYGYTF. The CDR3 DNA follows: TGTGCCACCAGTGCCCCGACAGGGGGCTCGTCCTATGGCTACACCTTC. The chain links TRBV24-1 to TRBJ1-2; TRBD1 matches at 10 bases. Trimming at V came to 5 bases and at J to 4 bases, leaving 9 bases not matched to a gene. Germline assignment: CDR1 KGHDR and CDR2 SFDVKD. The CDR3 sequence is 16 residues long.

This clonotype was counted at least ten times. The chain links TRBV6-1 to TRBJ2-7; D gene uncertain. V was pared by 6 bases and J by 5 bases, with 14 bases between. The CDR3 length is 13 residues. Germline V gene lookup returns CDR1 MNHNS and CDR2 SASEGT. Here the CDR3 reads CASSSTLGDEQYF. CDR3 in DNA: TGTGCCAGCAGCTCCACCCTTGGGGACGAGCAGTACTTC.

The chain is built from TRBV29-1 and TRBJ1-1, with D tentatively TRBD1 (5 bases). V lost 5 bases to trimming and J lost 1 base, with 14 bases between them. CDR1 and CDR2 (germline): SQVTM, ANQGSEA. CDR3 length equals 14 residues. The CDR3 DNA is TGCAGCGTTCGAAAGTTAGACAGGAACACTGAAGCTTTCTTT. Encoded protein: CSVRKLDRNTEAFF.

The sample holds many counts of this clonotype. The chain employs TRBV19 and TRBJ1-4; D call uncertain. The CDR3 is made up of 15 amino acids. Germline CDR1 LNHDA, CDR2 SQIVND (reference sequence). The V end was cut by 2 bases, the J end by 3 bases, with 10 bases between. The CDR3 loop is CASSIKGGSNEKLFF. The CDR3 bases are TGTGCCAGTAGTATAAAGGGAGGATCTAATGAAAAACTGTTTTTT.

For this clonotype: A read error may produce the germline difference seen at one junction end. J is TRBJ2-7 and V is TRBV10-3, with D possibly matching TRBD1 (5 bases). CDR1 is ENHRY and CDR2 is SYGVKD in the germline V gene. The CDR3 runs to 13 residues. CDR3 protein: CAIGRQGSCEQHF. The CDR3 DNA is TGTGCCATCGGCAGGCAGGGCTCCTGCGAGCAGCACTTC.

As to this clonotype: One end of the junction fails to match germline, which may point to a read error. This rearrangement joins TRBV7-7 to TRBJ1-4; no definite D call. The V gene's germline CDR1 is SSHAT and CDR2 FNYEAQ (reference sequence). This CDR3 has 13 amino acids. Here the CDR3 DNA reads TGTGCTAGCAGCTTAAACCGGAATGAAAAACTGTTTTTT. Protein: CASSLNRNEKLFF.

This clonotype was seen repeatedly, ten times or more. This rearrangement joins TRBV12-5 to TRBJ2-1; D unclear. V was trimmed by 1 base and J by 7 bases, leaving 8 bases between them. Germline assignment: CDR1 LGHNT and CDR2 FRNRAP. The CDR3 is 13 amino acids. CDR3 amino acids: CASGLAGTNEQFF. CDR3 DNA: TGTGCTAGTGGTTTGGCGGGCACGAATGAGCAGTTCTTC. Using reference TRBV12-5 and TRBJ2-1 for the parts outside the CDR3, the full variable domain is DARVTQTPRHKVTEMGQEVTMRCQPILGHNTVFWYRQTMMQGLELLAYFRNRAPLDDSGMPKDRFSAEMPDATLATLKIQPSEPRDSAVYFCASGLAGTNEQFFGPGTRLTVL.

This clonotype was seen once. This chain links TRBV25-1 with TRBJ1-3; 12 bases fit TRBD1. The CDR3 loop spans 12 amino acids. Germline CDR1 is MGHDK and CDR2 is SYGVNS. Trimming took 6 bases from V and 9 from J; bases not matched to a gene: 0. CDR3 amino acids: CASRGQGATIYF. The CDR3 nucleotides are TGTGCCAGCAGGGGACAGGGGGCCACCATATATTTT.

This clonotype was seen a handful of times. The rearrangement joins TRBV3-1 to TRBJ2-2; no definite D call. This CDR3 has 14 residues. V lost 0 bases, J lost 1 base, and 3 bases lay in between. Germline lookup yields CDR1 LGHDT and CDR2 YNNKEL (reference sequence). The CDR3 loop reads CASSQDRNTGELFF. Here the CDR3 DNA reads TGTGCCAGCAGCCAAGATCGGAACACCGGGGAGCTGTTTTTT. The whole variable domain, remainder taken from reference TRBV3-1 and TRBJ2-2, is DTAVSQTPKYLVTQMGNDKSIKCEQNLGHDTMYWYKQDSKKFLKIMFSYNNKELIINETVPNRFSPKSPDKAHLNLHINSLELGDSAVYFCASSQDRNTGELFFGEGSRLTVL.

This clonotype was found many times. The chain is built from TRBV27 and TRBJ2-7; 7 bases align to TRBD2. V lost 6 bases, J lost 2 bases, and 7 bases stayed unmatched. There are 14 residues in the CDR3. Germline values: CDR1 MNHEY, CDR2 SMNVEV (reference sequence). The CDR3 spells CASSRTRGTYEQYF. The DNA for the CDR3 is TGTGCCAGCAGCCGGACTAGGGGAACCTACGAGCAGTACTTC.

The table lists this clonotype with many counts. The CDR3 region has the DNA TGCGCCAGCAGCTTGGATTTCCTTTACGAGCAGTACTTC. This codes for CASSLDFLYEQYF. This chain uses TRBV5-1 with TRBJ2-7; unclear D gene. The CDR3 runs to 13 residues. Looked up from germline, CDR1 is SGHRS and CDR2 is YFSETQ. Trimming cost V 0 bases and J 4 bases, with 8 bases left between them.

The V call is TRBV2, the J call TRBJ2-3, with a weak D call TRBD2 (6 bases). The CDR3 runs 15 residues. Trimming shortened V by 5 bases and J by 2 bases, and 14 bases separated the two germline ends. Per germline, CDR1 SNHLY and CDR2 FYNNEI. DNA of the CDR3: TGTGCCAGCAGTAGGGACTCGGACATCACAGATACGCAGTATTTT. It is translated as CASSRDSDITDTQYF.

CDR3 sequence: CASSPRLAGALGYEQYF. CDR3 nucleotides: TGTGCCAGCAGTCCACGACTAGCGGGAGCTCTGGGCTACGAGCAGTACTTC. The chain employs TRBV11-1 and TRBJ2-7; 12 nucleotides align to TRBD2. Germline-derived CDR1 and CDR2 are SGHAT and FQDESV (reference sequence). This CDR3 comprises 17 residues. V was clipped by 6 bases and J by 3 bases; unmatched bases: 12. Complete variable domain (other parts from reference TRBV11-1 and TRBJ2-7): EAEVAQSPRYKITEKSQAVAFWCDPISGHATLYWYRQILGQGPELLVQFQDESVVDDSQLPKDRFSAERLKGVDSTLKIQPAELGDSAMYLCASSPRLAGALGYEQYFGPGTRLTVT.

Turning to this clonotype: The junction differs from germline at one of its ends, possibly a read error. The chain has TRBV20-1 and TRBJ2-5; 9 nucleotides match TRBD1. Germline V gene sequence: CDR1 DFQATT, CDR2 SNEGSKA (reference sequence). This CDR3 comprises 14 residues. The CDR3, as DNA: TGCAGTGCAAGAGGGACAGGGAGTCCAGAGACCCAGTACTTC. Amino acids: CSARGTGSPETQYF.

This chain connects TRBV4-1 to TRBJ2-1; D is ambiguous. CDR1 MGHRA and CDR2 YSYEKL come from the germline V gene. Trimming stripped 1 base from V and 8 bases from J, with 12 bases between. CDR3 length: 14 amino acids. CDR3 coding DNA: TGCGCCAGCAGCCAAGCGGGTTGGAGAGATGAGCAGTTCTTC. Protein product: CASSQAGWRDEQFF.

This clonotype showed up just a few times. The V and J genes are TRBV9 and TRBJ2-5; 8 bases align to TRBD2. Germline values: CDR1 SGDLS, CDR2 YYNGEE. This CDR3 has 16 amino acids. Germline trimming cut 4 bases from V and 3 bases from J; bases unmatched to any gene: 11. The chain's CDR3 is CASSPLSGRGKETQYF. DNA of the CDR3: TGTGCCAGCAGCCCACTAAGCGGGAGAGGGAAAGAGACCCAGTACTTC.